This entry features one T cell receptor (beta chain) sequence. The data were obtained in a study of cytomegalovirus exposure and HLA in healthy donors. Assay: immunoSEQ multiplex PCR; the TCRdb copy retains only in-frame clones and omits some. This sample has around 54,000 clones, with 89% found just once. The CDR3 contains 11 residues. V was pared by 8 bases and J by 14 bases, with 18 bases between. Germline assignment: CDR1 SNHLY and CDR2 FYNNEI. The clonotype comes from a woman under 30 in good health and CMV-seropositive. The material sequenced was PBMCs. V gene TRBV2 combines with J gene TRBJ1-2; a weak D match, TRBD1 (6 bases). As DNA, the CDR3 is TGTGCCAGCGGAACAGCGGACAGTGTAACCTTC. It is translated as CASGTADSVTF.